This TCR beta chain emerged from a study of immune cell composition in non-small cell lung cancer. Data came from immunoSEQ multiplex PCR; TCRdb stores just in-frame clones and leaves some out. The sample shows about 6,100 clones, 71% of them seen only once. Germline V CDR1 and CDR2: SGHRS, YFSETQ. The junction had 4 bases not matched to a gene; V was cut back by 4 bases and J by 2 bases. CDR3 length: 15 amino acids. Findings and limits, study-wide: Overall clonality, unlike maximal tumour-associated clone frequency, did not predict TIL reactivity.

Normal lung was taken at the farthest possible site, at least 3 cm from tumour. Frozen unsorted single-cell suspensions supplied the genomic DNA. A note on this clone: The antigen remains unidentified.

The chain combines TRBV5-1 with TRBJ2-1; 9 nucleotides agree with TRBD2. The sequenced sample consisted of non-adjacent lung tissue. The sequence derives from a human donor with non-small cell lung cancer. CDR3 in DNA: TGCGCCAGCAGCCCTTTAGCGGGGGCCTACAATGAGCAGTTCTTC. This translates into CASSPLAGAYNEQFF.